This TCR beta chain was sequenced during a study of blood T cells in healthy people across ages. This clonotype was seen repeatedly, ten times or more. A second PCR of about 7 to 12 cycles used a sample-barcoded 5' primer and a J-beta primer mix. Via MiXCR, TCRdb re-called the 5' RACE reads, giving one row per CDR3 protein. The sample lists about 1,500,000 distinct CDR3 sequences; about 28% were seen once. Germline V gives CDR1 MGHRA, CDR2 YSYEKL. The CDR3 spans 17 residues. V was pared by 4 bases and J by 2 bases, with 8 bases of the junction left unmatched. Input material: blood. This sequence originates from a woman younger than 45 in good health. J is TRBJ2-7 and V is TRBV4-1, with 13 positions matching TRBD2. The CDR3 region is CASSLGLAGVLTYEQYF. CDR3 DNA sequence: TGCGCCAGCAGCCTCGGACTAGCGGGGGTGCTGACCTACGAGCAGTACTTC.